This entry lists 27 T cell receptor beta chains sequenced from one sample in a study of cytomegalovirus exposure and HLA in healthy donors. With 60 Vbeta and 13 Jbeta primers, the PCR was carried out. The table came from immunoSEQ multiplex PCR; TCRdb's copy has only in-frame clones and leaves some out. The sample carries roughly 150,000 clones, 65% to 80% recorded once. Sequences were obtained from PBMCs. The receptors here all came from a man in his forties or fifties in good health and CMV-seropositive.

The chain has TRBV4-1 and TRBJ2-1; 7 nucleotides match TRBD2. Germline CDR1 reads MGHRA; CDR2 reads YSYEKL. This CDR3 is 15 amino acids long. The V gene end was trimmed by 0 bases and the J gene end by 6 bases; junction bases not matched to a gene: 5. As DNA, the CDR3 is TGCGCCAGCAGCCAAGATGGTGGGAGGGTCAATGAGCAGTTCTTC. Protein product: CASSQDGGRVNEQFF.

The rearrangement uses TRBV18 and TRBJ2-2; 8 nucleotides match TRBD1. The junction had 0 bases not matched to a gene; V was cut back by 3 bases and J by 0 bases. Germline CDR1 is KGHSH and CDR2 is LQKENI. The CDR3 consists of 15 residues. Here the CDR3 DNA reads TGTGCCAGCTCACCGGGACAGGCGAACACCGGGGAGCTGTTTTTT. Translated, it gives CASSPGQANTGELFF.

The chain couples TRBV19 to TRBJ2-1; the match to TRBD2 covers 8 bases. With V trimmed by 2 bases and J by 5 bases, 5 bases remained unmatched. Per germline, CDR1 LNHDA and CDR2 SQIVND (reference sequence). CDR3 length: 15 amino acids. The CDR3 DNA follows: TGTGCCAGTAGTATATGGCTAGCGGGCAACAATGAGCAGTTCTTC. Protein product: CASSIWLAGNNEQFF.

The chain employs TRBV6-4 and TRBJ1-2, with D tentatively TRBD1 (6 bases). Germline CDR1 is MRHNA and CDR2 is SNTAGT. V was clipped by 2 bases and J by 4 bases, with 8 bases between them. This CDR3 has 13 residues. In DNA, the CDR3 is TGTGCCAGCAGTGACGGGGGGGCCTATGGCTACACCTTC. This gives the protein CASSDGGAYGYTF.

The sample holds a few counts of this clone. V gene TRBV27 combines with J gene TRBJ2-1; D remains ambiguous. V lost 0 bases and J 0 bases, leaving 9 bases between the germline ends. CDR3 length equals 16 residues. CDR1 is MNHEY and CDR2 is SMNVEV in the germline V gene (reference sequence). Here the CDR3 DNA reads TGTGCCAGCAGTTTATCGGTGGCCAGCTCCTACAATGAGCAGTTCTTC. It is translated as CASSLSVASSYNEQFF.

The chain is built from TRBV15 and TRBJ1-6; D is perhaps TRBD1 (6 bases). CDR3 length: 14 amino acids. V gave up 4 bases and J gave up 7 bases, with 11 bases separating them. Germline CDR1 LNHNV, CDR2 YYDKDF (reference sequence). The DNA of the CDR3 is TGTGCCACCAGCATACAGGGAGGGAATTCACCCCTCCACTTT. This sequence encodes CATSIQGGNSPLHF.

The chain links TRBV29-1 to TRBJ2-7, with 8 bases aligning to TRBD2. The V and J ends lost 6 bases and 0 bases, in that order; junction bases with no gene match: 4. The CDR3 covers 13 residues. Germline V lookup: CDR1 SQVTM, CDR2 ANQGSEA. CDR3 loop: CSVGTRSSYEQYF. CDR3 DNA: TGCAGCGTGGGGACTAGGAGCTCCTACGAGCAGTACTTC.

This clone was seen just once. This chain links TRBV20-1 with TRBJ2-7, with D tentatively TRBD2 (6 bases). V lost 3 bases to trimming and J lost 5 bases, with 8 bases between them. CDR1 and CDR2 (germline): DFQATT, SNEGSKA (reference sequence). This CDR3 comprises 11 residues. DNA for the CDR3: TGCAGTGCTAGCAGACTAGACGAGCAGTACTTC. Its translation: CSASRLDEQYF.

The chain is built from TRBV28 and TRBJ1-1; D is perhaps TRBD1 (5 bases). Germline-derived CDR1 and CDR2 are MDHEN and SYDVKM. The germline V and J ends were trimmed by 5 bases and 1 base, with 14 bases remaining between them. The CDR3 extends over 15 amino acids. CDR3 in DNA: TGTGCCAGCAGTCCGCCAGGGTCGGGGAACACTGAAGCTTTCTTT. It codes for CASSPPGSGNTEAFF.

This chain links TRBV2 with TRBJ2-5; tentative D call: TRBD2 (5 bases). Germline V gene lookup returns CDR1 SNHLY and CDR2 FYNNEI. The CDR3 consists of 14 residues. V dropped 7 bases and J dropped 0 bases, with 12 bases sitting between them. CDR3 in DNA: TGTGCCAGCAAAGAGCGGCCGTACCAAGAGACCCAGTACTTC. This gives the protein CASKERPYQETQYF.

The chain uses TRBV7-9 and TRBJ2-6; perhaps TRBD1 as D (6 bases). V shed 4 bases and J shed 9 bases, with 10 bases lying between them. Per the germline V gene, CDR1 is SEHNR and CDR2 is FQNEAQ (reference sequence). This CDR3 is built from 13 residues. CDR3 loop: CASSSTGFNVLTF. In DNA, the CDR3 is TGTGCCAGCAGCTCTACAGGGTTCAACGTCCTGACTTTC.

The V and J genes are TRBV27 and TRBJ1-2; TRBD1 agrees at 8 bases. CDR1 MNHEY and CDR2 SMNVEV come from the germline V gene (reference sequence). J gave up 4 bases and V 3 bases, and 7 bases lay outside the gene matches. CDR3 length: 15 residues. The CDR3 here is CASSFSTGGPYGYTF. The DNA of the CDR3 is TGTGCCAGCAGTTTCTCTACAGGGGGGCCCTATGGCTACACCTTC.

The chain joins TRBV4-2 to TRBJ1-2; 7 bases map to TRBD1. The CDR3 is 15 residues long. V trimming: 0 bases; J trimming: 4 bases; junction bases outside the gene matches: 5. CDR1 LGHNA and CDR2 YNFKEQ come from the germline V gene. The CDR3: CASSQEDRVTYGYTF. DNA for the CDR3: TGTGCCAGCAGCCAAGAAGACAGGGTTACCTATGGCTACACCTTC.

This chain connects TRBV25-1 to TRBJ1-2, with 7 bases fitting TRBD1. CDR3 length equals 15 residues. The ends lost 4 bases at V and 4 bases at J; junction bases unmatched: 9. Germline-derived CDR1 and CDR2 are MGHDK and SYGVNS. In DNA form, the CDR3 reads TGTGCCAGCAGTGGGTCTCGGGACAGCATCTATGGCTACACCTTC. It is translated as CASSGSRDSIYGYTF.

The chain combines TRBV27 with TRBJ2-2; D may be TRBD1 (5 bases). This CDR3 has 15 amino acids. V lost 3 bases and J 0 bases, leaving 8 bases between the germline ends. In germline, CDR1 is MNHEY, CDR2 SMNVEV (reference sequence). The CDR3 sequence is CASSFQGTNTGELFF. The CDR3 DNA reads TGTGCCAGCAGTTTTCAGGGTACGAACACCGGGGAGCTGTTTTTT.

V and J are TRBV9 and TRBJ1-1, with D tentatively TRBD1 (5 bases). V was shortened by 0 bases and J by 4 bases, with 10 bases between the two germline ends. Germline V gene lookup returns CDR1 SGDLS and CDR2 YYNGEE. The length of the CDR3 is 14 residues. The CDR3 sequence: CASSVAQGGTEAFF. In nucleotides, the CDR3 is TGTGCCAGCAGCGTAGCTCAGGGAGGCACTGAAGCTTTCTTT.

This clone has just one count. This chain links TRBV27 with TRBJ2-4; D might be TRBD1 (6 bases). This CDR3 region has 17 residues. V was clipped by 6 bases and J by 1 base, with 19 bases between them. Germline lookup yields CDR1 MNHEY and CDR2 SMNVEV (reference sequence). CDR3 in DNA: TGTGCCAGCAGGCCTTGGGGGCGCGCGGCGGCCAAAAACATTCAGTACTTC. Translation gives CASRPWGRAAAKNIQYF.

The chain recombines TRBV10-3 with TRBJ2-7; 8 bases match TRBD2. The V gene's germline CDR1 is ENHRY and CDR2 SYGVKD. The CDR3 runs 14 residues. J gave up 2 bases and V 3 bases, and 3 bases lay outside the gene matches. CDR3 DNA: TGTGCCATCAGTGATGGACTAGCCCCCTACGAGCAGTACTTC. Its protein product is CAISDGLAPYEQYF.

The chain combines TRBV6-6 with TRBJ2-1; 11 nucleotides align to TRBD2. Germline-derived CDR1 and CDR2 are MNHNY and SVGAGI (reference sequence). Losses at the gene ends were 4 bases for V and 4 bases for J; bases not matched to a gene: 3. The CDR3 is made up of 15 amino acids. The CDR3 loop reads CASSFLAGGYNEQFF. The DNA for the CDR3 is TGTGCCAGCAGTTTCCTAGCGGGGGGATACAATGAGCAGTTCTTC.

The J gene is TRBJ2-5, the V gene TRBV4-3; D perhaps matches TRBD2 (5 bases). The DNA end lines up better with TRBJ2-7; the J call may be wrong. The germline V gene has CDR1 LGHNA and CDR2 YSLEER. This CDR3 has 14 residues. CDR3 sequence: CASSQVTGSYEQYF. DNA of the CDR3: TGCGCCAGCAGCCAAGTCACGGGGTCCTACGAGCAGTACTTC.

The chain recombines TRBV5-4 with TRBJ2-7; 9 nucleotides match TRBD1. Germline CDR1 reads SGHNT; CDR2 reads YYREEE (reference sequence). The CDR3 has 17 residues. V was pared by 0 bases and J by 1 base, with 8 bases of the junction left unmatched. CDR3 DNA: TGTGCCAGCAGCTTGGGGCTGTCCGGGACAGGGTCCTACGAGCAGTACTTC. This gives the protein CASSLGLSGTGSYEQYF. The full variable domain, rest sourced from reference TRBV5-4 and TRBJ2-7, is ETGVTQSPTHLIKTRGQQVTLRCSSQSGHNTVSWYQQALGQGPQFIFQYYREEENGRGNFPPRFSGLQFPNYSSELNVNALELDDSALYLCASSLGLSGTGSYEQYFGPGTRLTVT.

The J gene is TRBJ2-2, the V gene TRBV5-5; TRBD2 might be the D (6 bases). Germline V gene data show CDR1 as SGHKS and CDR2 as YYEKEE (reference sequence). CDR3 length: 14 residues. The germline V and J ends were trimmed by 2 bases and 7 bases, with 12 bases remaining between them. CDR3 amino acids: CASSFTGGDGELFF. For the CDR3, the DNA is TGTGCCAGCAGCTTTACCGGGGGAGACGGGGAGCTGTTTTTT.

The chain carries TRBV18 and TRBJ1-1; D is possibly TRBD1 (6 bases). This CDR3 is built from 12 residues. Germline V gene lookup returns CDR1 KGHSH and CDR2 LQKENI. Trimming cost V 3 bases and J 6 bases, with 8 bases left between them. The CDR3 region has the DNA TGTGCCAGCTCACCGAGACAGGCTGAAGCTTTCTTT. Translation gives CASSPRQAEAFF.

The gene calls are TRBV6-4 and TRBJ2-3, with D hard to call. This CDR3 has 13 residues. Trimming cost V 5 bases and J 6 bases, with 12 bases left between them. Germline CDR1 and CDR2: MRHNA and SNTAGT. For the CDR3, the DNA is TGTGCCAGCAGTATCCAGAACGGGGATACGCAGTATTTT. It encodes CASSIQNGDTQYF.

V usage is TRBV15 and J usage is TRBJ1-5; D is possibly TRBD1 (6 bases). Deletions cut 3 bases from V and 9 bases from J, with 21 bases between. Germline V gene sequence: CDR1 LNHNV, CDR2 YYDKDF (reference sequence). This CDR3 has 16 residues. CDR3 coding DNA: TGTGCCACCAGCAGTATGACAGGCACGGACACCGGGCCCCAGCATTTT. Protein: CATSSMTGTDTGPQHF. The full variable domain, in which reference TRBV15 and TRBJ1-5 provide the parts outside the CDR3, is DAMVIQNPRYQVTQFGKPVTLSCSQTLNHNVMYWYQQKSSQAPKLLFHYYDKDFNNEADTPDNFQSRRPNTSFCFLDIRSPGLGDTAMYLCATSSMTGTDTGPQHFGDGTRLSIL.

This chain uses TRBV10-3 with TRBJ1-1; D is unclear. This CDR3 is 12 amino acids long. The V end was cut by 4 bases, the J end by 4 bases, with 7 bases between. Germline CDR1 ENHRY, CDR2 SYGVKD. CDR3 sequence: CAISGDGTEAFF. CDR3 sequence (DNA): TGTGCCATCAGTGGAGATGGCACTGAAGCTTTCTTT.

V is TRBV2 and J is TRBJ2-3; 9 positions match TRBD2. The V gene's germline CDR1 is SNHLY and CDR2 FYNNEI. This CDR3 has 15 residues. The trim removed 6 bases at V and 6 bases at J, leaving 10 bases unmatched. The CDR3 region is CASSPGAGGGDTQYF. The CDR3 coding sequence is TGTGCCAGCAGCCCAGGGGCGGGAGGGGGGGATACGCAGTATTTT.